These 9 T cell receptor beta chains were all obtained from the same sample, sequenced in a study of metastatic and nonmetastatic thyroid tumors. Patients were all untreated before their thyroid surgery. With MiXCR, TCRdb called clones anew from the PCR reads. The repertoire includes 100,000 or so clones, under 15% of them detected once, and roughly 4% sits in the top ten. Sequences were obtained from blood. These receptors came from a female donor with papillary thyroid cancer or a benign thyroid nodule (not recorded which). Some clones in this sample may be carry-over from other donors' samples.

This clone has a count of ten or more. The chain combines TRBV20-1 with TRBJ2-3, with 9 bases that match TRBD2. Germline V CDR1 and CDR2: DFQATT, SNEGSKA (reference sequence). This CDR3 spans 15 amino acids. V was clipped by 3 bases and J by 2 bases; unmatched bases: 6. The CDR3, as DNA: TGCAGTGCTAGTCTAAGCGGGGGGTTCACAGATACGCAGTATTTT. It translates to CSASLSGGFTDTQYF.

Comment on this clone: A read error is possible here, since a much larger clone lies one base away. The chain recombines TRBV9 with TRBJ2-6; D is unresolved. The V end lost 3 bases, the J end lost 0 bases, and 7 bases lay between the germline ends. This CDR3 is built from 15 residues. The V gene's germline CDR1 is SGDLS and CDR2 YYNGEE. The CDR3 nucleotides are TGTGCCAGCAGCGCCTCGAGCTCTGGGGCCAACGTCCTGACTTTC. It yields the protein CASSASSSGANVLTF.

The chain recombines TRBV28 with TRBJ1-3, with 7 bases that match TRBD1. Germline trimming cut 10 bases from V and 2 bases from J; bases unmatched to any gene: 8. The CDR3 has 14 residues. Germline CDR1 reads MDHEN; CDR2 reads SYDVKM. DNA of the CDR3: TGTGCCATCACCAGGGACAGTGCTGGAAACACCATATATTTT. Its translation: CAITRDSAGNTIYF.

About this clone: This clone may be a read error of a much larger clone one base away. The chain combines TRBV5-5 with TRBJ2-2; 8 nucleotides line up with TRBD2. V was clipped by 6 bases and J by 6 bases; unmatched bases: 10. This CDR3 has 15 amino acids. CDR1 and CDR2 (germline): SGHKS, YYEKEE (reference sequence). CDR3 protein: CASNWGGGQAGELFF. The CDR3 bases are TGTGCCAGCAACTGGGGCGGGGGGCAGGCCGGGGAGCTGTTTTTT.

The chain joins TRBV11-1 to TRBJ2-7, with 7 positions matching TRBD2. Trimming removed 0 bases from V and 2 bases from J; junction bases left unmatched: 10. The germline gives CDR1 SGHAT, CDR2 FQDESV (reference sequence). This CDR3 has 17 residues. The CDR3 region is CASSLAGGLIPTYEQYF. CDR3 bases: TGTGCCAGCAGCTTAGCGGGGGGGTTGATACCTACCTACGAGCAGTACTTC.

This clone was seen at least ten times. The V call is TRBV28, the J call TRBJ1-5; D remains unclear. V shed 5 bases and J shed 1 base, with 12 bases lying between them. The CDR3 totals 15 residues. The germline V gene encodes CDR1 MDHEN and CDR2 SYDVKM. The chain's CDR3 is CASSPHVGSNQPQHF. The CDR3 region has the DNA TGTGCCAGCAGTCCTCACGTGGGCAGCAATCAGCCCCAGCATTTT.

Comment on this clone: This may come from a read error, since a much larger clone is one base off. Lacking the conserved final phenylalanine or tryptophan, this CDR3 likely reflects a read error. The V and J genes are TRBV3-1 and TRBJ1-4; TRBD1 is a possible D gene (5 bases). In germline, CDR1 is LGHDT, CDR2 YNNKEL (reference sequence). Trimming stripped 4 bases from V and 7 bases from J, with 16 bases between. The CDR3 spans 15 residues. CDR3 bases: TGTGCCAGCAGCCCTCGCGGTCCCAGGGCTGAAAAACTGTTTCTT. Residues: CASSPRGPRAEKLFL.

The sample holds many counts of this clone. Other DNA sequences in this sample translate to the same CDR3. The J gene is TRBJ2-3, the V gene TRBV3-1; 8 bases match TRBD2. J was trimmed by 7 bases and V by 2 bases; bases with no gene match: 5. The germline V gene encodes CDR1 LGHDT and CDR2 YNNKEL (reference sequence). The CDR3 has 14 amino acids. The CDR3 coding sequence is TGTGCCAGCAGCCAATACGGGGGGGCAAATACGCAGTATTTT. It specifies CASSQYGGANTQYF.

This clone appeared a single time. A clone one base away is much larger, so this may be a read error. This chain links TRBV7-6 with TRBJ2-3; D may be TRBD1 or TRBD2 (6 bases each). The germline V gene encodes CDR1 SGHVS and CDR2 FNYEAQ. V was clipped by 5 bases and J by 2 bases, with 23 bases between them. There are 18 residues in the CDR3. The CDR3 nucleotides read TGTGCCAGCAGCCCTGGGCCGCTGGGGGGCCAGAACACAGATACGCAGTATTTT. Translated: CASSPGPLGGQNTDTQYF. The entire variable domain, with the rest obtained from reference TRBV7-6 and TRBJ2-3, is as follows: GAGVSQSPRYKVTKRGQDVALRCDPISGHVSLYWYRQALGQGPEFLTYFNYEAQQDKSGLPNDRFSAERPEGSISTLTIQRTEQRDSAMYRCASSPGPLGGQNTDTQYFGPGTRLTVL.